The rows below give T cell receptor beta chains drawn from one sample of a study of OX40 agonist ivuxolimab in advanced cancers. Data came from immunoSEQ multiplex PCR; TCRdb stores just in-frame clones and leaves some out. The sample contains about 20,000 clones, approximately 72% of which appear only once. This specimen consisted of CD4+ or CD8+ T cells sorted from blood, obtained in a trial of the OX40 agonist ivuxolimab. The receptors originated from an adult with an advanced solid tumor such as melanoma, head and neck, liver or kidney cancer. Each CDR3 is given with its conserved first and last residue.

TRBV11-2,TRBJ1-1,CASSLEQGYTEAFF
TRBV9,TRBJ1-1,CASSVAGTGTEAFF
TRBV7-6,TRBJ2-1,CASSLTTSGGAVDEQFF
TRBV6-5,TRBJ1-2,CASSFHQGRGYTF
TRBV11-2,TRBJ1-5,CASSPGTGVNQPQHF
TRBV27,TRBJ2-7,CASSLLLSYEQYF
TRBV11-2,TRBJ2-1,CASSLVAGEYNEQFF
TRBV19,TRBJ2-1,CASRGPPSYNEQFF
TRBV5-1,TRBJ2-2,CASSFGTANTGELFF
TRBV5-1,TRBJ1-2,CARQIGADANYGYTF
TRBV11-1,TRBJ2-5,CASRRTGGYQETQYF
TRBV19,TRBJ2-3,CASSPWDGSSTDTQYF
TRBV29-1,TRBJ1-1,CSVDWVTEAFF
TRBV4-3,TRBJ1-2,CASSQETTILYGYTF
TRBV11-2,TRBJ2-7,CASSLTATYEQYF
TRBV7-9,TRBJ2-2,CASSYSGTGLSGELFF
TRBV10-2,TRBJ1-3,CASSDFAGNTIYF
TRBV4-2,TRBJ1-2,CASSFRGDWENYGYTF
TRBV4-2,TRBJ2-1,CASSQAGDWGDEQFF
TRBV7-6,TRBJ1-1,CASSPGREGTEAFF
TRBV19,TRBJ1-5,CASSPRRDSNQPQHF
TRBV29-1,TRBJ2-1,CSVEGGTGWMSSYNEQFF
TRBV28,TRBJ1-1,CASSLIMTGVDTEAFF
TRBV9,TRBJ1-2,CASSHQRGRGPGGYGYTF
TRBV6-5,TRBJ2-5,CASSPPPSETQYF
TRBV10-3,TRBJ2-5,CAISEKETQYF
TRBV5-1,TRBJ2-1,CASSLVSGGYNEQFF
TRBV19,TRBJ2-2,CASERGGSANTGELFF
TRBV21-1,TRBJ2-5,CASSACRNREKETQYF
TRBV5-1,TRBJ1-6,CASSLGVGVRPLHF
TRBV2,TRBJ2-1,CVRGQRYNEQFF
TRBV7-8,TRBJ1-5,CASSLVEGSGQPQHF
TRBV2,TRBJ2-7,CASSEIQGRVYEQYF
TRBV6-5,TRBJ1-5,CASSLGLGTPQHF
TRBV2,TRBJ1-2,CASLGDRAHGYTF
TRBV5-8,TRBJ2-7,CASSYGTDFWYEQYF
TRBV29-1,TRBJ2-7,CSVEDQGYEQYF
TRBV14,TRBJ2-7,CASSPRLAGALYEQYF
TRBV12-1,TRBJ1-1,CASSLLRSPDMNTEAFF
TRBV4-1,TRBJ2-3,CASSQDPGTGIADTQYF
TRBV7-9,TRBJ2-7,CASSFGGRYEQYF